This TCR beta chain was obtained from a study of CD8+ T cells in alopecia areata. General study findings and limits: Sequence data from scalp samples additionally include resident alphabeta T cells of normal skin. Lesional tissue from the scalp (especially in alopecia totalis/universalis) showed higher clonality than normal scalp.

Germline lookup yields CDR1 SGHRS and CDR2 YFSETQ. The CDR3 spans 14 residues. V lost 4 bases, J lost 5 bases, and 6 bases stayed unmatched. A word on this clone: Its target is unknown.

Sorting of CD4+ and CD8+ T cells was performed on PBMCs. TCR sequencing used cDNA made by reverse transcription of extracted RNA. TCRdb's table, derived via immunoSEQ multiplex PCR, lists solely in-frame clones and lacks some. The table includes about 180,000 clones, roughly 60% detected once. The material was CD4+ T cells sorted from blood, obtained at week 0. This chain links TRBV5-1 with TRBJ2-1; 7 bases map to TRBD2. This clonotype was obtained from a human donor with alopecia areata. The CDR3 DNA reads TGCGCCAGCAGCGCCCAGGGAGGGCACAATGAGCAGTTCTTC. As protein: CASSAQGGHNEQFF.